Listed here are 11 T cell receptor beta chains from one sample, sequenced in a study of sequential checkpoint blockade in melanoma. Treatment described: randomized to nivolumab then ipilimumab (arm A) or the reverse (arm B). The table came from immunoSEQ multiplex PCR; TCRdb's copy has only in-frame clones and leaves some out. The sample yields approximately 11,000 clones, 77% seen once. The sample in question was CD8+ T cells sorted from blood (inferred from file names), obtained from a patient given nivolumab and ipilimumab in sequence. The receptors originated from a human donor with melanoma.

This clone was found a few times. The genes are TRBV30 and TRBJ1-3; tentatively, D is TRBD1 (5 bases). This CDR3 is built from 15 residues. Germline V gene lookup returns CDR1 GTSNPN and CDR2 SVGIG (reference sequence). The ends were cut back, 4 bases at V and 0 bases at J, with 13 bases in the middle. CDR3 amino acids: CAWTFDSFSGNTIYF. The DNA for the CDR3 is TGTGCCTGGACTTTTGACAGTTTCTCTGGAAACACCATATATTTT.

Notes on this clone: A read error may produce the germline difference seen at one junction end. The V gene is TRBV2, the J gene TRBJ2-3, with 10 bases that match TRBD2. CDR3 size: 16 residues. CDR1 and CDR2 from the germline V gene are SNHLY and FYNNEI. The CDR3 reads CVSSEGLLAGTDTQYF. CDR3 bases: TGTGTCAGCAGTGAGGGGTTACTAGCGGGAACAGATACGCAGTATTTT.

The chain is built from TRBV4-2 and TRBJ2-7; 8 bases are a match to TRBD2. V dropped 4 bases and J dropped 2; count of bases not matched to a gene: 7. Germline assignment: CDR1 LGHNA and CDR2 YNFKEQ. The CDR3 has 15 amino acids. Here the CDR3 reads CASSPLREATYEQYF. The CDR3 DNA sequence: TGTGCCAGCAGCCCCCTGCGGGAGGCTACCTACGAGCAGTACTTC.

This chain links TRBV27 with TRBJ2-1; D possibly corresponds to TRBD1 (5 bases). Germline lookup yields CDR1 MNHEY and CDR2 SMNVEV (reference sequence). The CDR3 totals 13 residues. V lost 2 bases and J lost 8, with 10 bases in between. The CDR3 nucleotides read TGTGCCAGCAGTTTAATAGGCAGGGATGAGCAGTTCTTC. As protein: CASSLIGRDEQFF.

This chain uses TRBV6-1 with TRBJ2-7, with 8 nucleotides matching TRBD1. V shed 0 bases and J 6 bases; nucleotides not matched to a gene: 13. Germline assignment: CDR1 MNHNS and CDR2 SASEGT. CDR3 length: 17 amino acids. The CDR3 here is CASSEAWMQGARGEQYF. CDR3 nucleotides: TGTGCCAGCAGTGAAGCGTGGATGCAGGGGGCGCGAGGCGAGCAGTACTTC.

This clone was observed a few times. This chain uses TRBV13 with TRBJ2-1, with 10 bases lining up with TRBD2. The CDR3 is 15 residues long. V shed 5 bases and J 5 bases; nucleotides not matched to a gene: 6. Germline CDR1 PRHDT, CDR2 FYEKMQ (reference sequence). CDR3 sequence: CASSPLGLADNEQFF. The DNA of the CDR3 is TGTGCCAGCAGCCCTCTCGGACTAGCGGACAATGAGCAGTTCTTC.

V gene TRBV28 combines with J gene TRBJ1-5; D may be TRBD1 (6 bases). V dropped 3 bases and J dropped 2 bases, with 11 bases sitting between them. CDR1 is MDHEN, CDR2 SYDVKM, per germline. This CDR3 is built from 15 residues. CDR3 bases: TGTGCCAGCAGTTTCTATAGACAGGGCAATCAGCCCCAGCATTTT. Amino acids: CASSFYRQGNQPQHF.

The chain has TRBV2 and TRBJ1-5; D not certain. V shed 2 bases and J shed 2 bases, with 10 bases lying between them. The germline V gene has CDR1 SNHLY and CDR2 FYNNEI. The CDR3 runs to 15 residues. CDR3 nucleotide sequence: TGTGCCAGCAGTGAACCCCCCCCCGGCAATCAGCCCCAGCATTTT. Amino acids: CASSEPPPGNQPQHF. Full variable domain (missing parts from reference TRBV2 and TRBJ1-5): EPEVTQTPSHQVTQMGQEVILRCVPISNHLYFYWYRQILGQKVEFLVSFYNNEISEKSEIFDDQFSVERPDGSNFTLKIRSTKLEDSAMYFCASSEPPPGNQPQHFGDGTRLSIL.

This clone was counted once. The chain uses TRBV7-9 and TRBJ2-2; D not certain. V lost 4 bases to trimming and J lost 0 bases, with 3 bases between them. This CDR3 comprises 13 residues. Germline V gene data show CDR1 as SEHNR and CDR2 as FQNEAQ (reference sequence). This CDR3 is CASSSSNTGELFF. In DNA, the CDR3 is TGTGCCAGCAGCTCTTCGAACACCGGGGAGCTGTTTTTT. Drawing the rest from reference TRBV7-9 and TRBJ2-2, the complete variable domain is DTGVSQNPRHKITKRGQNVTFRCDPISEHNRLYWYRQTLGQGPEFLTYFQNEAQLEKSRLLSDRFSAERPKGSFSTLEIQRTEQGDSAMYLCASSSSNTGELFFGEGSRLTVL.

V and J are TRBV7-9 and TRBJ2-2, with D hard to call. From germline, CDR1 is SEHNR and CDR2 FQNEAQ (reference sequence). V dropped 8 bases and J dropped 6 bases, with 10 bases sitting between them. The CDR3 consists of 12 residues. The CDR3 DNA reads as TGTGCCAGCCCCCAGTTCGCCGGGGAGCTGTTTTTT. This encodes CASPQFAGELFF.

This rearrangement joins TRBV6-1 to TRBJ1-4; D might be TRBD1 (6 bases). Germline CDR1 is MNHNS and CDR2 is SASEGT. The CDR3 runs to 14 residues. V was pared by 6 bases and J by 6 bases, with 14 bases between. CDR3 nucleotide sequence: TGTGCCAGCAGGAGAGAAGGACAGTATGAAAAACTGTTTTTT. Protein product: CASRREGQYEKLFF.